The 15 T cell receptor beta chains below come from one sample, sequenced in a study of blood T cell repertoires in COVID-19. Generated by immunoSEQ multiplex PCR, the TCRdb table keeps only in-frame clones and is missing some. Of 130,000 to 150,000 clones listed, 85% to 90% are singletons. Sequencing was carried out using peripheral blood. The source is a woman aged 40-49 years with acute or convalescent COVID-19.

This rearrangement joins TRBV4-3 to TRBJ2-4; 10 bases align to TRBD2. This CDR3 has 17 amino acids. Germline CDR1 is LGHNA and CDR2 is YSLEER. With 4 bases clipped from V and 3 bases from J, the junction kept 9 bases outside the gene matches. DNA of the CDR3: TGCGCCAGCAGCCGTACTAGCGGGACCCGGGGCAAAAACATTCAGTACTTC. The encoded protein is CASSRTSGTRGKNIQYF.

The J gene is TRBJ2-7, the V gene TRBV4-1, with 7 bases lining up with TRBD2. The germline CDR1 and CDR2 sequences are MGHRA and YSYEKL. V shed 2 bases and J 3 bases; nucleotides not matched to a gene: 10. The CDR3 totals 16 residues. The CDR3 loop reads CASSQIPASGYYEQYF. CDR3 nucleotide sequence: TGCGCCAGCAGCCAAATCCCGGCTAGCGGATACTACGAGCAGTACTTC.

This chain uses TRBV7-2 with TRBJ2-1; 10 bases fit TRBD1. This CDR3 is built from 15 residues. V trimming: 3 bases; J trimming: 7 bases; junction bases outside the gene matches: 6. In germline, CDR1 is SGHTA, CDR2 FQGNSA. The chain's CDR3 is CASSFDRGLGNEQFF. CDR3 DNA: TGTGCCAGCAGCTTTGACAGGGGGCTTGGGAATGAGCAGTTCTTC.

A single count supports this clone. The chain is built from TRBV12-5 and TRBJ1-1; 7 nucleotides agree with TRBD1. This CDR3 spans 13 amino acids. CDR1 and CDR2 from the germline V gene are LGHNT and FRNRAP. V lost 8 bases, J lost 4 bases, and 7 bases stayed unmatched. DNA of the CDR3: TGTGCTAGTATTAGACAGGGCGCCACTGAAGCTTTCTTT. This gives the protein CASIRQGATEAFF.

This rearrangement joins TRBV25-1 to TRBJ2-2; the D gene is possibly TRBD1 (6 bases). CDR1 and CDR2 (germline): MGHDK, SYGVNS. The CDR3 sequence is 12 residues long. Deletions cut 9 bases from V and 5 bases from J, with 10 bases between. In nucleotides, the CDR3 is TGTGCCAGTGCCACAGGGACCGGGGAGCTGTTTTTT. Translation gives CASATGTGELFF.

This chain connects TRBV4-2 to TRBJ2-7; D is perhaps TRBD2 (5 bases). Germline V lookup: CDR1 LGHNA, CDR2 YNFKEQ. The CDR3 spans 16 residues. V lost 4 bases to trimming and J lost 0 bases, with 16 bases between them. The CDR3, as DNA: TGTGCCAGCAGCCCCTACGAAGCGGCCAGCTCCTACGAGCAGTACTTC. Amino acids: CASSPYEAASSYEQYF.

The J gene is TRBJ1-3, the V gene TRBV18; D gene unclear. The CDR3 consists of 19 residues. V lost 2 bases, J lost 3 bases, and 23 bases lay in between. The germline V gene has CDR1 KGHSH and CDR2 LQKENI. The CDR3 sequence is CASSPVVGTSGMYGNTIYF. In nucleotides, the CDR3 is TGTGCCAGCTCACCAGTCGTCGGAACTTCCGGGATGTATGGAAACACCATATATTTT. The whole variable domain, filled in from reference TRBV18 and TRBJ1-3, reads NAGVMQNPRHLVRRRGQEARLRCSPMKGHSHVYWYRQLPEEGLKFMVYLQKENIIDESGMPKERFSAEFPKEGPSILRIQQVVRGDSAAYFCASSPVVGTSGMYGNTIYFGEGSWLTVV.

The table lists this clone with a count of one. The CDR3 bases are TGTGCCAGCAGCTTAAAGGGGGCGGTTGAGCAGTTCTTC. Protein product: CASSLKGAVEQFF. The chain carries TRBV7-9 and TRBJ2-1; the match to TRBD1 covers 7 bases. V was pared by 2 bases and J by 9 bases, with 4 bases of the junction left unmatched. This CDR3 is 13 amino acids long. Germline V gene lookup returns CDR1 SEHNR and CDR2 FQNEAQ (reference sequence).

The chain employs TRBV9 and TRBJ1-4, with 9 bases fitting TRBD1. V lost 4 bases, J lost 3 bases, and 7 bases stayed unmatched. The CDR3 sequence is 16 residues long. CDR1 is SGDLS, CDR2 YYNGEE, per germline. CDR3 in amino acids: CASSQGQGLSNEKLFF. The CDR3 bases are TGTGCCAGCAGCCAAGGACAGGGGCTCTCTAATGAAAAACTGTTTTTT.

The genes are TRBV7-9 and TRBJ1-6, with 7 positions matching TRBD1. CDR3 size: 14 residues. Unmatched junction bases numbered 5, after V lost 3 bases and J lost 9 bases. CDR1 and CDR2 (germline): SEHNR, FQNEAQ (reference sequence). CDR3 sequence: CASSFPTGTSPLHF. In DNA form, the CDR3 reads TGTGCCAGCAGCTTCCCGACAGGGACTTCACCCCTCCACTTT.

The chain uses TRBV5-6 and TRBJ2-2; TRBD1 aligns across 7 bases. Germline V lookup: CDR1 SGHDT, CDR2 YYEEEE. This CDR3 is 16 amino acids long. V trimming: 4 bases; J trimming: 0 bases; junction bases outside the gene matches: 6. CDR3 in DNA: TGTGCCAGCAGCCTGAACAGGGGACCGAACACCGGGGAGCTGTTTTTT. This sequence encodes CASSLNRGPNTGELFF.

The J gene is TRBJ2-3, the V gene TRBV6-5; TRBD2 matches at 8 bases. The CDR3 loop spans 15 amino acids. With 6 bases clipped from V and 0 bases from J, the junction kept 5 bases outside the gene matches. Per the germline V gene, CDR1 is MNHEY and CDR2 is SVGAGI. The CDR3 DNA sequence: TGTGCCAGCAGAAGCGGGGGTGCTAGCACAGATACGCAGTATTTT. Translation: CASRSGGASTDTQYF.

The chain links TRBV5-6 to TRBJ1-1; D gene uncertain. This CDR3 region has 13 residues. V dropped 6 bases and J dropped 1 base, with 10 bases sitting between them. Per the germline V gene, CDR1 is SGHDT and CDR2 is YYEEEE. The CDR3 spells CASTPGANTEAFF. DNA of the CDR3: TGTGCCAGCACCCCAGGTGCGAACACTGAAGCTTTCTTT.

For this clone: Other nucleotide sequences in the sample specify the same CDR3. This sequence joins TRBV9 and TRBJ2-2; D is ambiguous. The CDR3 totals 14 residues. V was shortened by 4 bases and J by 1 base, with 8 bases between the two germline ends. CDR1 is SGDLS, CDR2 YYNGEE, per germline. The CDR3 DNA reads as TGTGCCAGCAGCCCTCGTAGGAACACCGGGGAGCTGTTTTTT. This encodes CASSPRRNTGELFF. The complete variable domain, with remaining parts taken from reference TRBV9 and TRBJ2-2, reads DSGVTQTPKHLITATGQRVTLRCSPRSGDLSVYWYQQSLDQGLQFLIQYYNGEERAKGNILERFSAQQFPDLHSELNLSSLELGDSALYFCASSPRRNTGELFFGEGSRLTVL.

V usage is TRBV6-5 and J usage is TRBJ1-1; perhaps TRBD1 as D (5 bases). Germline values: CDR1 MNHEY, CDR2 SVGAGI. CDR3 length: 14 amino acids. V was trimmed by 7 bases and J by 1 base, leaving 13 bases between them. The CDR3 sequence: CASTSRRANTEAFF. CDR3 DNA sequence: TGTGCCAGCACCTCCCGCAGGGCGAACACTGAAGCTTTCTTT.